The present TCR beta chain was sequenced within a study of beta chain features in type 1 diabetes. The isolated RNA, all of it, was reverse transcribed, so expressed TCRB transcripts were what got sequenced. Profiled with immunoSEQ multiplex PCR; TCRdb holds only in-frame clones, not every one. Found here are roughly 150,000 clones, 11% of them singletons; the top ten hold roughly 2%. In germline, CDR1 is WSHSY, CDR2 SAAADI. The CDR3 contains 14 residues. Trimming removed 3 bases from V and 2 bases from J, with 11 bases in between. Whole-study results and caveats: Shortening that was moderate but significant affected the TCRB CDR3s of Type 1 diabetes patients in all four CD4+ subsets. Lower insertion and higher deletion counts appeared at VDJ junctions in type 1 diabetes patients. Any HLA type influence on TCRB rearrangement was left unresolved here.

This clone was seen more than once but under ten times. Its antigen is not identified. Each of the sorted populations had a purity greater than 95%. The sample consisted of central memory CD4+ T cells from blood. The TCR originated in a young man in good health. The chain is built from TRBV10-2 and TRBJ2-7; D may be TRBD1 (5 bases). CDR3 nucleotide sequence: TGCGCCAGCAGTGAACAGGCTGTCGCCTACGAGCAGTACTTC. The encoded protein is CASSEQAVAYEQYF.